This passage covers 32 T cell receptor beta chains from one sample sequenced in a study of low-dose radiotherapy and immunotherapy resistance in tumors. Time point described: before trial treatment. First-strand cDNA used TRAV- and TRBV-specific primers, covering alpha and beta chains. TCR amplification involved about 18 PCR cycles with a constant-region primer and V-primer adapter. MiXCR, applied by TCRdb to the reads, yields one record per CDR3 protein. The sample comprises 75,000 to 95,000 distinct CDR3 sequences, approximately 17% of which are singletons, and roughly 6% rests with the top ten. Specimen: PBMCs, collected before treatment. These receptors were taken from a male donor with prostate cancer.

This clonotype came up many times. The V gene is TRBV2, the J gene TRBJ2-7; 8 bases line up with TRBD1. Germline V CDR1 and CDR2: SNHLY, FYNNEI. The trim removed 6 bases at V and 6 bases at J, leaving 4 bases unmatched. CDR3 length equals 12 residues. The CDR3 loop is CASSDRGREQYF. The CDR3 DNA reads TGTGCCAGCAGCGACAGGGGCCGCGAGCAGTACTTC. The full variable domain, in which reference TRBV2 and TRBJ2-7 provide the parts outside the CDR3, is EPEVTQTPSHQVTQMGQEVILRCVPISNHLYFYWYRQILGQKVEFLVSFYNNEISEKSEIFDDQFSVERPDGSNFTLKIRSTKLEDSAMYFCASSDRGREQYFGPGTRLTVT.

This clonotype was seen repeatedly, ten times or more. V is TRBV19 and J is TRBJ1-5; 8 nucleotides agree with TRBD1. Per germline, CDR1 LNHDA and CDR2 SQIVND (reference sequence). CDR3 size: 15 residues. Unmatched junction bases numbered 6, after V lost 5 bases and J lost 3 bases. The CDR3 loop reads CASSLTGAFNQPQHF. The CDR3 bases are TGTGCCAGTAGTTTGACAGGGGCTTTCAATCAGCCCCAGCATTTT.

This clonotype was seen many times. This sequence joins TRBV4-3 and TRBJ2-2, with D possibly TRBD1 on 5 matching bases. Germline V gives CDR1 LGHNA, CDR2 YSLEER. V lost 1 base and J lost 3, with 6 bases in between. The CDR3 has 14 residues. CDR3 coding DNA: TGCGCCAGCAGCCAAGTCAGGGACACCGGGGAGCTGTTTTTT. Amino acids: CASSQVRDTGELFF.

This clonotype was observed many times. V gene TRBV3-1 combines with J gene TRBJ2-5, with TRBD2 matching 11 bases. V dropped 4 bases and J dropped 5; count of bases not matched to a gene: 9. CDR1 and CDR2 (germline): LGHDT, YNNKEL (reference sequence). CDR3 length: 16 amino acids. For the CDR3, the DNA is TGTGCCAGCAGCCCCGGATCTAGCGGGGGGATGGAGACCCAGTACTTC. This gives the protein CASSPGSSGGMETQYF.

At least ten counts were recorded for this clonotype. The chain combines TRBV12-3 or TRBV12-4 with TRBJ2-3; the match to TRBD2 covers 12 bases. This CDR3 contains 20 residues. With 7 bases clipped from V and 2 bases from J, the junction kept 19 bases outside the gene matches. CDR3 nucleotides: TGTGCCAGCACTCCAACCCTAGCGGGGGGGGCCCGGGCCTACACAGATACGCAGTATTTT. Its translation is CASTPTLAGGARAYTDTQYF.

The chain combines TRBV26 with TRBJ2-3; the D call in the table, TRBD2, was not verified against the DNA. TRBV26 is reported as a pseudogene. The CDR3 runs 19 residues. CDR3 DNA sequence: TGTGCCAGCAGTTCCCCGGGGAGACTACTAGCGGGAGGACGAGATACGCAGTATTTT. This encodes CASSSPGRLLAGGRDTQYF.

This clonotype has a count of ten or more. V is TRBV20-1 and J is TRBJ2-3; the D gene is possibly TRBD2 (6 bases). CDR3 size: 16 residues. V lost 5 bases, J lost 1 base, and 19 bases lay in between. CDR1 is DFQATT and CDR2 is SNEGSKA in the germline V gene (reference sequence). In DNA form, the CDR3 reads TGCAGTGCTCAAAGGCCGGAGGGCCGAGGCACAGATACGCAGTATTTT. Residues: CSAQRPEGRGTDTQYF.

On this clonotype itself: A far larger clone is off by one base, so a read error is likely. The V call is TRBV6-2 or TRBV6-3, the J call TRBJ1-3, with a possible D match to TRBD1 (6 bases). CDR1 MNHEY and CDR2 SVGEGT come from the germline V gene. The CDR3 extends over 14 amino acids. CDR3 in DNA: TGTGCCAGCAGCGCCGGGACATCTGGAAACACCAGATATTTT. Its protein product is CASSAGTSGNTRYF.

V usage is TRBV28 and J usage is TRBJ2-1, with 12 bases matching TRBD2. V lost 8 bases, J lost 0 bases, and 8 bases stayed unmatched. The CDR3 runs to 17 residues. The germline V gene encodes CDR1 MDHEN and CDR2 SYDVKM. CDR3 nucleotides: TGTGCCAGCGGCACTGGACTAGCGGGGAGCTCCTACAATGAGCAGTTCTTC. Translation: CASGTGLAGSSYNEQFF.

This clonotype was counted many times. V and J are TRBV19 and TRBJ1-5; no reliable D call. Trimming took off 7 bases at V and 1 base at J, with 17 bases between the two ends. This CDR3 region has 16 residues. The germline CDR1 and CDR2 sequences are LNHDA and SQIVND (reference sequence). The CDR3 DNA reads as TGTGCCAGTAACGGCGAAGGTTCTGGGAGCAATCAGCCCCAGCATTTT. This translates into CASNGEGSGSNQPQHF.

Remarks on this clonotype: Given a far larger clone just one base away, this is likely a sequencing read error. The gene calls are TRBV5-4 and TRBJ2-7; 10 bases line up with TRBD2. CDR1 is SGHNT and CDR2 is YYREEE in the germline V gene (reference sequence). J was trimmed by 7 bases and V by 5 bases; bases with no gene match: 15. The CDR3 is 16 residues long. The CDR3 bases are TGTGCCAGCAGTACTCCCACTAGCGGGAACTACAATGAGCAGTACTTC. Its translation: CASSTPTSGNYNEQYF.

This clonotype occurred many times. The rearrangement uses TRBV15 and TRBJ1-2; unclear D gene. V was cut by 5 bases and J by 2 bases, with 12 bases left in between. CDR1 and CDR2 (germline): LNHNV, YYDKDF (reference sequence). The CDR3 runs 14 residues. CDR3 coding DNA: TGTGCCACCAGCCCCCGCCTGGGGAACTATGGCTACACCTTC. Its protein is CATSPRLGNYGYTF.

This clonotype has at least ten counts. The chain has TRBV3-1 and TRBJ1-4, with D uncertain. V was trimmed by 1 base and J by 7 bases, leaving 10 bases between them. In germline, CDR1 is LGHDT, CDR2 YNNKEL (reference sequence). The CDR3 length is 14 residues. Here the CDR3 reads CASSQGGLSEKLFF. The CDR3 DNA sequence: TGTGCCAGCAGCCAAGGGGGTTTAAGTGAAAAACTGTTTTTT.

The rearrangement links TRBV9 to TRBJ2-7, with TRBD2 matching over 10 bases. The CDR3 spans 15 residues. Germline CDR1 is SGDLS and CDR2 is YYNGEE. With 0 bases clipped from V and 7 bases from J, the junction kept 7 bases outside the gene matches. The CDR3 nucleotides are TGTGCCAGCAGCGTAGGTCTAGCGGGAGTATGGGAGCAGTACTTC. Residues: CASSVGLAGVWEQYF.

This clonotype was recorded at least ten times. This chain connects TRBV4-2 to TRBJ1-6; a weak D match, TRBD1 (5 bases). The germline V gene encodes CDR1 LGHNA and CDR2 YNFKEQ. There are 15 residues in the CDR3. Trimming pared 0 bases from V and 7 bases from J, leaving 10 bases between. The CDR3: CASSQDIGGNSPLHF. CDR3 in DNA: TGTGCCAGCAGCCAAGATATTGGGGGGAATTCACCCCTCCACTTT.

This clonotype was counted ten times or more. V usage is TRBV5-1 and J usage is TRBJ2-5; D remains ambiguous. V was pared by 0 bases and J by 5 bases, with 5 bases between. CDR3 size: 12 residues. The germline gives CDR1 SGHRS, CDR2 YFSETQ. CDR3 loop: CASSLGRETQYF. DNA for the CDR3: TGCGCCAGCAGCTTGGGGCGGGAGACCCAGTACTTC.

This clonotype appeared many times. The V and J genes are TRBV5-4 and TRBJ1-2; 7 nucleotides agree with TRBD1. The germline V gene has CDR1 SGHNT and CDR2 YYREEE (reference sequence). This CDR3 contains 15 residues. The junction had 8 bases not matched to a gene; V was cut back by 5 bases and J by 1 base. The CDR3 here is CASSKEGQNNYGYTF. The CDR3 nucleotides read TGTGCCAGCAGTAAAGAGGGACAGAATAACTATGGCTACACCTTC.

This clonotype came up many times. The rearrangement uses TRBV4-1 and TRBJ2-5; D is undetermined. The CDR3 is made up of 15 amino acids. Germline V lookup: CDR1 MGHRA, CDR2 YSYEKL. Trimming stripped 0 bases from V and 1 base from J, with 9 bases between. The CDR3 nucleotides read TGCGCCAGCAGCCAAGATCTGCCAGCCCAAGAGACCCAGTACTTC. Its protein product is CASSQDLPAQETQYF.

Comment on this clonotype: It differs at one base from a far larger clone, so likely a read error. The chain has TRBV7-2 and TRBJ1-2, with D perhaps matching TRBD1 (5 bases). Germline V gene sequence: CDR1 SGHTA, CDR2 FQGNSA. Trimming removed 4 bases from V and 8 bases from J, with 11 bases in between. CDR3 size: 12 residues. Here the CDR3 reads CASSSQGEGYTF. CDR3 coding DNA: TGTGCCAGCAGCTCGCAGGGTGAAGGCTACACCTTC.

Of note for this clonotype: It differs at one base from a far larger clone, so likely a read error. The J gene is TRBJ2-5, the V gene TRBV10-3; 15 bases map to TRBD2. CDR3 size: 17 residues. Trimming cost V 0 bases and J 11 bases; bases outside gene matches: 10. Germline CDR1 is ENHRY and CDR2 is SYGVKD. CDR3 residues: CAISESSGLAGGREQYF. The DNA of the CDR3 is TGTGCCATCAGTGAGTCTTCGGGACTAGCGGGAGGCAGAGAGCAGTACTTC.

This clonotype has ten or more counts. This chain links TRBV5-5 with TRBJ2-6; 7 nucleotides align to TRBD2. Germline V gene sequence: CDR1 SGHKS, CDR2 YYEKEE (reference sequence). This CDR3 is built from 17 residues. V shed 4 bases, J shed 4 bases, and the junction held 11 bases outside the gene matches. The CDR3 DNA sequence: TGTGCCAGCAGCCTGGAGGGCGGGGGACTCGGGGCCAACGTCCTGACTTTC. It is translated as CASSLEGGGLGANVLTF.

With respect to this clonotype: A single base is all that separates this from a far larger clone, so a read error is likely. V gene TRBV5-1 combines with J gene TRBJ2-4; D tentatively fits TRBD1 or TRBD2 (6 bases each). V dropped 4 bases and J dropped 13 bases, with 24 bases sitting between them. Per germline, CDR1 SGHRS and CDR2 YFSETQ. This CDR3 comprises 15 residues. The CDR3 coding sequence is TGCGCCAGCAGCACGACTAGAGGGACACCCAATGAGCAGTACTTC. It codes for CASSTTRGTPNEQYF.

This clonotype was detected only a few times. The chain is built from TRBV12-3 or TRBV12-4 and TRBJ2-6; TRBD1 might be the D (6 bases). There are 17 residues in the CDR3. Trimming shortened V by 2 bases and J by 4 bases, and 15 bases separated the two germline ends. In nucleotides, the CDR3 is TGTGCCAGCAGTTTACGACAGGCCCTCGCAGGGGCCAACGTCCTGACTTTC. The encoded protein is CASSLRQALAGANVLTF.

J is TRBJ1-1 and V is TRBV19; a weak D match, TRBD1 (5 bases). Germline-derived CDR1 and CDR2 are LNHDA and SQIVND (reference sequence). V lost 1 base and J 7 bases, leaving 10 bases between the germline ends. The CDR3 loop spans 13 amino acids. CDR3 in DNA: TGTGCCAGTAGTATAGCGGGGCAGTTTGAAGCTTTCTTT. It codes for CASSIAGQFEAFF.

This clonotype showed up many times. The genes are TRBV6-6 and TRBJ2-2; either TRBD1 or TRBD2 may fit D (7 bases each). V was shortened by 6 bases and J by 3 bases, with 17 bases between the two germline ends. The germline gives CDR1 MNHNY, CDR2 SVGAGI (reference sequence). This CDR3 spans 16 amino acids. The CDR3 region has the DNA TGTGCCAGCAGAACACAGGGGAGGGCACACACCGGGGAGCTGTTTTTT. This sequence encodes CASRTQGRAHTGELFF.

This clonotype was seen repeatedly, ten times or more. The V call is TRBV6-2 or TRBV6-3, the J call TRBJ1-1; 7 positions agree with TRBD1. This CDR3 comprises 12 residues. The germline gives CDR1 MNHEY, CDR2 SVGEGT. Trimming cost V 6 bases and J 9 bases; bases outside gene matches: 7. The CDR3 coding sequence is TGTGCCAGCAGCGCGGACAGGCCTCAAGCTTTCTTT. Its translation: CASSADRPQAFF.

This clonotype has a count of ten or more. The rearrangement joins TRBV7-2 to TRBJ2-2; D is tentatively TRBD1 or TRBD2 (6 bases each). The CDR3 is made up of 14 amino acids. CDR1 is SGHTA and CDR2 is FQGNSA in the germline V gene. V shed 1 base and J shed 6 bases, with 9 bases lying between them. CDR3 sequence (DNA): TGTGCCAGCAGCTTAGACGGGGGCCCCGGGGAGCTGTTTTTT. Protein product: CASSLDGGPGELFF.

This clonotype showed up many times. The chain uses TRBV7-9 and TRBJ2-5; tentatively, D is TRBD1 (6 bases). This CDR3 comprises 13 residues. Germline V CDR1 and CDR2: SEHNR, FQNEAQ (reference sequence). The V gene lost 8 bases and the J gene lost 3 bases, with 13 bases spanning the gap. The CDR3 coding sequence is TGTGCCAGCTCCGGGACAAAAAAAGAGACCCAGTACTTC. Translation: CASSGTKKETQYF. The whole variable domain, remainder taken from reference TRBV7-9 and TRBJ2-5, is DTGVSQNPRHKITKRGQNVTFRCDPISEHNRLYWYRQTLGQGPEFLTYFQNEAQLEKSRLLSDRFSAERPKGSFSTLEIQRTEQGDSAMYLCASSGTKKETQYFGPGTRLLVL.

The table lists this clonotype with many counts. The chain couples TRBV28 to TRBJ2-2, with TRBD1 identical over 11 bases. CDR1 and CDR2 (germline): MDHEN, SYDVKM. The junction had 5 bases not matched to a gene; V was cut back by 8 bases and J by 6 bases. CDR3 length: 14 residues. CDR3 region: CASRTGGRAGELFF. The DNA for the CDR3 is TGTGCCAGCCGGACAGGGGGCCGAGCCGGGGAGCTGTTTTTT.

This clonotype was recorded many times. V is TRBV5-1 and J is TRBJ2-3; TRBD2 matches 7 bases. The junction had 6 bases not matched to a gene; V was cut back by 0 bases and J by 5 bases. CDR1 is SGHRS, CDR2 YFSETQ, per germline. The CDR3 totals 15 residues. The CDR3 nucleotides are TGCGCCAGCAGCTTGGCCGCAGGGAGGGAAGATACGCAGTATTTT. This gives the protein CASSLAAGREDTQYF.

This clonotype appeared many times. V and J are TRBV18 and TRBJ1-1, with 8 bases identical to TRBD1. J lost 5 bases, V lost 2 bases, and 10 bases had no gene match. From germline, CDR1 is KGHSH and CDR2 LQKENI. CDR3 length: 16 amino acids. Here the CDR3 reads CASSPGDDRGGTEAFF. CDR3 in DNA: TGTGCCAGCTCACCAGGAGACGACAGGGGAGGGACTGAAGCTTTCTTT.

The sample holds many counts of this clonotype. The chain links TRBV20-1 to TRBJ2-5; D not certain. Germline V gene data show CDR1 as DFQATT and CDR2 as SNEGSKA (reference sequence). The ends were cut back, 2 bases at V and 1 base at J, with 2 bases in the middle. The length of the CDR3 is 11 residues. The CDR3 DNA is TGCAGTGCTAGACTCCAAGAGACCCAGTACTTC. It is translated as CSARLQETQYF.